A selection of T cell receptor beta chains follows, all from one sample in a study of blood T cell repertoires in COVID-19. Assay: immunoSEQ multiplex PCR; the TCRdb copy retains only in-frame clones and omits some. The repertoire holds about 440,000 clones, with around 89% as singletons. Material: peripheral blood. These receptors all stem from a woman under 40 with acute or convalescent COVID-19. Each CDR3 is given with its conserved first and last residue. D genes are given only for firm matches. Clone size appears in some rows only: once, few, many, or a class for an expanded clone.

>TRBJ1-1|TRBV7-8|-|-
TGTGCCAGCAGTTATAATGGTCGGGGGACCACTGAAGCTTTCTTT
CASSYNGRGTTEAFF
>TRBJ2-7|TRBV6-5|-|-
TGTGCCAGCAGGACAGGTCCTACCTACGAGCAGTACTTC
CASRTGPTYEQYF
>TRBJ2-3|TRBV14|-|-
TGTGCCAGCAGCCAGACCCAGCCCCGCGGGAATACGCAGTATTTT
CASSQTQPRGNTQYF
>TRBJ1-1|TRBV29-1|-|-
TGCAGCGTTGAAGTTAGCGCTGGCACTGGGGCTTTCTTT
CSVEVSAGTGAFF
>TRBJ1-6|TRBV6-6|-|TRBD1
TGTGCCAGCAGCCCGCCGGGACAGGGTTATTCACCCCTCCACTTT
CASSPPGQGYSPLHF
>TRBJ2-1|TRBV12-5|once|-
TGTGCTAGTGGTACCAGTTATGAGCAGTTCTTC
CASGTSYEQFF
>TRBJ1-6|TRBV27|-|TRBD1
TGTGCCAGCACCCCGGGACAGGGGTGGAATTCACCCCTCCACTTT
CASTPGQGWNSPLHF
>TRBJ1-1|TRBV12-3/TRBV12-4|-|-
TGTGCCAGCAGTCTAACAGGGAGAGAAGCTTTCTTT
CASSLTGREAFF
>TRBJ2-7|TRBV19|-|-
TGTGCCAGTAGTTATTCCCCAGGGCCCTACGAGCAGTACTTC
CASSYSPGPYEQYF
>TRBJ2-4|TRBV6-1|-|-
TGTGCCAGCAGTGAAGCGCTGGGGGCAGTCAAAAACATTCAGTACTTC
CASSEALGAVKNIQYF
>TRBJ1-1|TRBV6-5|-|TRBD1
TGTGCCAGCACCATGACTCGACAGGGGAACACTGAAGCTTTCTTT
CASTMTRQGNTEAFF
>TRBJ1-2|TRBV5-6|-|TRBD1
TGTGCCAGCACCTCATCGGGACAGCTTAACTATGGCTACACCTTC
CASTSSGQLNYGYTF
>TRBJ2-1|TRBV2|-|TRBD1
TGTGCCAGCATGGATCGGACAGGGGGAGGCAATGAGCAGTTCTTC
CASMDRTGGGNEQFF
>TRBJ1-3|TRBV7-9|-|TRBD1
TGTGCCAGCGCTCGGACAGGGTCTGGAAACACCATATATTTT
CASARTGSGNTIYF
>TRBJ2-1|TRBV14|-|TRBD2
TGTGCCAGCAGCCAAGATAATTGGACTAGCGGGGGCACCAGGCGTTACAATGAGCAGTTCTTC
CASSQDNWTSGGTRRYNEQFF
>TRBJ2-6|TRBV4-1|-|-
TGCGCCAGCAGCCAAGATTACGCAGGTACCAGCTCTGGGGCCAACGTCCTGACTTTC
CASSQDYAGTSSGANVLTF
>TRBJ2-1|TRBV2|-|TRBD2
TGTGCCAGCAAAGAAACCGGGACTAGTAGGGGTGAGCAGTTCTTC
CASKETGTSRGEQFF
>TRBJ2-3|TRBV12-3/TRBV12-4|-|-
TGTGCCAGCAGTGACAGCGCAGATACGCAGTATTTT
CASSDSADTQYF
>TRBJ2-2|TRBV28|-|-
TGTGCCAGCAGTTTGAGGGCCGGCACCGGGGAGCTGTTTTTT
CASSLRAGTGELFF
>TRBJ1-2|TRBV12-3/TRBV12-4|-|TRBD1
TGTGCCAGCAGTTTTGGGACAGGGAGCGGCTACACCTTC
CASSFGTGSGYTF
>TRBJ2-7|TRBV6-5|-|TRBD2
TGTGCCAGCAGTTATAGCGGGGGGCTTGGCTACGAGCAGTACTTC
CASSYSGGLGYEQYF
>TRBJ1-5|TRBV2|-|-
TGTGCCAGCAGTGAGACCAAACTAAGCAATCAGCCCCAGCATTTT
CASSETKLSNQPQHF
>TRBJ2-5|TRBV28|-|TRBD1
TGTGCCAGCAGTTTCCGGGGGCAGGGGGCTGAGACCCAGTACTTC
CASSFRGQGAETQYF
>TRBJ2-7|TRBV4-1|-|TRBD2
TGCGCCAGCAGCCTGTCGGGGGGGAGCTCCTACGAGCAGTACTTC
CASSLSGGSSYEQYF
>TRBJ1-6|TRBV3-1/TRBV3-2|-|TRBD1
TGTGCCAGCAGCCAGAGAAGACAGGGGAATTCACCCCTCCACTTT
CASSQRRQGNSPLHF
>TRBJ2-1|TRBV6-5|few|-
TGTGCCAGCAGGCAGGGCGGTGAGCAGTTCTTC
CASRQGGEQFF